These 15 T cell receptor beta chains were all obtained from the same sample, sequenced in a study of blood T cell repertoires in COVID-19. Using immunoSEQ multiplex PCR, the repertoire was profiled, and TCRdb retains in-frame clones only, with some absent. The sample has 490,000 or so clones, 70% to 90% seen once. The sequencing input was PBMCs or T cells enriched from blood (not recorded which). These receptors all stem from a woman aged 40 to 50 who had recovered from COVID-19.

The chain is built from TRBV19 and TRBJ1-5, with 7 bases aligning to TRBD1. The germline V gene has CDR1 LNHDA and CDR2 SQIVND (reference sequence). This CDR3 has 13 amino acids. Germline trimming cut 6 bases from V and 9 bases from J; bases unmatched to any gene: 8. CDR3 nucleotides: TGTGCCAGTAGAGACAGGGCCTGGGGGCCCCAGCATTTT. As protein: CASRDRAWGPQHF.

CDR3 sequence reads: CASSYPRMRVRQFF. In DNA form, the CDR3 reads TGTGCCAGCAGCTATCCACGGATGAGGGTCAGGCAGTTCTTC. The chain is built from TRBV7-6 and TRBJ2-1; D possibly corresponds to TRBD2 (5 bases). This CDR3 has 14 residues. Trimming removed 4 bases from V and 12 bases from J, with 19 bases in between. The germline CDR1 and CDR2 sequences are SGHVS and FNYEAQ.

Here the CDR3 DNA reads TGTGCCAGCAGCGCCCGGACAGCCAACTATGGCTACACCTTC. Its protein product is CASSARTANYGYTF. The V gene is TRBV5-6, the J gene TRBJ1-2; perhaps TRBD1 as D (6 bases). V lost 4 bases to trimming and J lost 2 bases, with 12 bases between them. This CDR3 spans 14 amino acids. From germline, CDR1 is SGHDT and CDR2 YYEEEE.

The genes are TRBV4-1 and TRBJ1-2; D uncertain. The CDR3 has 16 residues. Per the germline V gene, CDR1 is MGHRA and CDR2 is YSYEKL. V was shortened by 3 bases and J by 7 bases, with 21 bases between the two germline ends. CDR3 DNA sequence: TGCGCCAGCAGCCATGTACCCGGGCCCCCGGGGAGTGGCTACACCTTC. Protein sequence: CASSHVPGPPGSGYTF.

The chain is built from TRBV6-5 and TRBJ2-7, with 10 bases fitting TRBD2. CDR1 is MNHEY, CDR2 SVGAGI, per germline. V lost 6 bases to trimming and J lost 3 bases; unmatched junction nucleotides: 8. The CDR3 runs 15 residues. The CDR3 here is CASRGGTSVYYEQYF. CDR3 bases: TGTGCCAGCAGGGGGGGGACTAGCGTCTACTACGAGCAGTACTTC.

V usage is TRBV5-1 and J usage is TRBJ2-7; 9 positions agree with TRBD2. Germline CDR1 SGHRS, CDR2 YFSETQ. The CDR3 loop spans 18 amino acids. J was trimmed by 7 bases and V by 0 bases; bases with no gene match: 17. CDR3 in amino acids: CASSLVPSRLADRPEQYF. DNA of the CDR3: TGCGCCAGCAGCTTGGTTCCATCCCGACTAGCGGACCGCCCTGAGCAGTACTTC.

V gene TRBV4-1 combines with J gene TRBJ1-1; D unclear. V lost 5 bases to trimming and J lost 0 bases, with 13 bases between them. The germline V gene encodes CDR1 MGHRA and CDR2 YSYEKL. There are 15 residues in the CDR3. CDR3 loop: CASSANQRVNTEAFF. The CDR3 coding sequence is TGCGCCAGCAGCGCGAACCAACGGGTGAACACTGAAGCTTTCTTT.

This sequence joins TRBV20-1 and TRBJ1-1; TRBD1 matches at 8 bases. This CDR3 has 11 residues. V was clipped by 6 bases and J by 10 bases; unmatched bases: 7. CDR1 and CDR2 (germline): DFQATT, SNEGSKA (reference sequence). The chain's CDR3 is CSAEDRVGAFF. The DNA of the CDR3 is TGCAGTGCAGAGGACAGGGTAGGAGCTTTCTTT.

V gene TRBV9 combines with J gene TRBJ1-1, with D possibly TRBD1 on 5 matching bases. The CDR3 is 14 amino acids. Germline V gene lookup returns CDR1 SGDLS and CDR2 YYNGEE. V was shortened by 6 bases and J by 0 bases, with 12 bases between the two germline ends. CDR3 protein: CASTGGTVNTEAFF. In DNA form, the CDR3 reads TGTGCCAGCACCGGAGGGACGGTGAACACTGAAGCTTTCTTT.

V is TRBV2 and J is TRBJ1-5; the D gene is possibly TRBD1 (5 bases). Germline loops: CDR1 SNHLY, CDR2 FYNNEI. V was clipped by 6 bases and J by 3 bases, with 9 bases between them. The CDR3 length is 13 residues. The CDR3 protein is CASRSGLNQPQHF. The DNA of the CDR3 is TGTGCCAGCAGGTCAGGGCTCAATCAGCCCCAGCATTTT.

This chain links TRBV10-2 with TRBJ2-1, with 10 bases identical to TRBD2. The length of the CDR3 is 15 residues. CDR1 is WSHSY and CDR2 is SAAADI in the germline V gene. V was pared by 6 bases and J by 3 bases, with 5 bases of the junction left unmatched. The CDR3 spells CASRVLAGGYNEQFF. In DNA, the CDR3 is TGCGCCAGCAGAGTTTTAGCGGGAGGCTACAATGAGCAGTTCTTC.

In DNA, the CDR3 is TGCGCCAGCAGCCAAGCACTTGTACGCGGAGCGGGCCAAAACATTCAGTACTTC. Its translation: CASSQALVRGAGQNIQYF. The chain carries TRBV4-1 and TRBJ2-4; the D gene is possibly TRBD2 (6 bases). Germline V gene lookup returns CDR1 MGHRA and CDR2 YSYEKL. There are 18 residues in the CDR3. V was trimmed by 1 base and J by 5 bases, leaving 21 bases between them.

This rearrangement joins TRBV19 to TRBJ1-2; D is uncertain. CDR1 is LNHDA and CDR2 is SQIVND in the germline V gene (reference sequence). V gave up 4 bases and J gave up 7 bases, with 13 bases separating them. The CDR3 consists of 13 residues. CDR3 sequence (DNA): TGTGCCAGTAGTACTGTCCCGACAATTGGCTACACCTTC. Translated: CASSTVPTIGYTF.

Written as DNA, the CDR3 is TGTGCCAGCAGCCAAGCTGATCAGCCCCAGCATTTT. Encoded protein: CASSQADQPQHF. This chain connects TRBV5-8 to TRBJ1-5; D is uncertain. This CDR3 comprises 12 residues. The V end lost 4 bases, the J end lost 5 bases, and 7 bases lay between the germline ends. The germline CDR1 and CDR2 sequences are SGHTS and YDEGEE.

This chain's CDR3 is CASSPYSGRAFSTDTQYF. The CDR3 nucleotides are TGTGCCAGCTCACCTTATAGCGGGAGGGCCTTTAGCACAGATACGCAGTATTTT. The chain recombines TRBV18 with TRBJ2-3; 11 nucleotides line up with TRBD2. Germline V CDR1 and CDR2: KGHSH, LQKENI. The trim removed 3 bases at V and 0 bases at J, leaving 8 bases unmatched. The CDR3 runs 18 residues.